This T cell receptor (beta chain) was sequenced for a study of response to subunit inactivated influenza vaccine (dated by TCRdb to the late 2010s). About the investigation overall: Deep quantitative T cell receptor repertoire profiling was used in the study to track responses to a trivalent subunit inactivated influenza vaccine. General study outcomes and caveats: It was suggested by the authors that each seasonal influenza vaccination may recruit only a limited number of new T cells.

The CDR3 holds 15 amino acids from the cysteine to the phenylalanine. The kept DNA is CDR3 alone, 45 bases in frame from the first base. V loses 4 bases, J loses 8 bases, and the germline ends lie 18 bases apart. CDR1 and CDR2 are read off the germline V gene (reference sequence) as LGHDT and YNNKEL. In regard to this clonotype: Its antigen is unknown. Base-call qualities are not available, and no considerably larger clone is one nucleotide away.

The library was prepared using RT-PCR. The run used an Illumina HiSeq 2500. TCRdb handled the public reads itself, with Q25 trimming in fastp and clone calling in MiXCR, and kept productive beta chains. A single entry per CDR3 protein holds the most common genes and DNA from its merged rows. This sample is represented by more than 500,000 distinct CDR3 sequences; 11% of them were singletons. Of the sample, approximately 11% is held by the ten largest clones. These data were also filed under a second study, of T cells expressing NK-cell markers. As the second publication notes: TCR beta cDNA libraries were made by 5'RACE template switching that added a universal primer site and unique molecular identifiers. Three sorted T-cell subsets (CD3+CD56+NKG2C+, CD3+CD56+NKG2C- and CD3+CD56-NKG2C+) from about 8 donors had their TCR beta-chain repertoires profiled. Of the eight sequenced donors, seven were found to be HCMV-seropositive and one was found to be HCMV-seronegative. To restrict sorting to alphabetaTCR-expressing T cells, an anti-gammadeltaTCR antibody was added in several experiments. For over five donors, the dominant CD3+CD56+NKG2C+ clonotypes were among the top 10 CD8+ clonotypes and accounted for about 1.0-7.5% of CD8+ T cells. Those dominant clonotypes were again the most abundant among CD3+CD56-NKG2C+ cells in a few donors, at 28.3-60.1%. It remained unclear whether the expanded NKG2C-expressing T cell clones were specific for HCMV antigens. Randomly selected healthy volunteers, three men and five women, were used as the eight sequenced donors. HCMV-specific IgG was detected in serum with a commercial ELISA kit to determine HCMV serostatus. Peripheral blood mononuclear cells were isolated from blood by Ficoll density gradient centrifugation. Bulk peripheral blood T-cell repertoires were additionally sequenced from unsorted PBMC for several donors. cDNA synthesis was primed from the TCR beta constant segment, followed by two successive PCR amplification steps. Libraries were sequenced as 2 x 150 bp reads on Illumina HiSeq 2000/2500, MiSeq or NextSeq. MIGEC was used to demultiplex reads and group reads by UMI, and MiTCR was used to assemble and quantify clonotypes. To remove erroneous sequences, TCR cDNA sequences were retained only when supported by two or more reads. Downstream repertoire analysis used the tcR package, and clonotypes were matched across fractions by CDR3 nucleotide sequence plus V segment. Antigen specificity was annotated against VDJdb with VDJmatch, allowing one amino acid substitution in CDR3.

The sequences come from PBMCs from blood, collected on the day of vaccination. Here the chain combines TRBV3-1 and TRBJ2-1, and the D gene may be TRBD2, 7 bases matching. This receptor was taken from a man aged 50 to 59 who received an inactivated influenza vaccine. Donor details come from another sample of the same person, matched by shared clones. The nucleotide sequence is TGTGCCAGCAGCCCTAGGGGGGGGGTTTTGGATGAGCAGTTCTTC. Translated, it gives CASSPRGGVLDEQFF.